This T cell receptor beta chain was sequenced for a study of human CD8 memory T cell subsets. The CDR3 is made up of 13 amino acids. This clonotype was seen ten or more times. A UMI-labeled 5' RACE approach was the method that produced the TCR beta libraries. Via MiXCR, TCRdb re-called the 5' RACE reads, giving one row per CDR3 protein. Found here are about 7,900 distinct CDR3 sequences, roughly 3.9% of them singletons; the top ten hold approximately 35%. The material sequenced was CD8+ T cells from PBMCs. This clonotype was sampled from a human donor in good health. V and J are TRBV21-1 and TRBJ2-3; no DNA check was done on the table's D call, TRBD1. TRBV21-1 is an annotated pseudogene. This chain's CDR3 is CASSNRDTDTQYF. The CDR3 DNA sequence: TGTGCCAGCAGCAACCGGGACACAGATACGCAGTATTTT.